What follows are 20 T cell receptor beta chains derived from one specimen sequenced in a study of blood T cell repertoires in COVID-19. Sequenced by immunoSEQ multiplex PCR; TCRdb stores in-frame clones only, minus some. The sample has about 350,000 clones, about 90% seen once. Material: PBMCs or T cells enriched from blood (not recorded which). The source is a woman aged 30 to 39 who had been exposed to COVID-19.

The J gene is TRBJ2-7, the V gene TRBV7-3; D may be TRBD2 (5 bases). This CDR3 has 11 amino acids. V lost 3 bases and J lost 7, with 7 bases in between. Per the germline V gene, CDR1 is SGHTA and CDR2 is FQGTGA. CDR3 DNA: TGTGCCAGCAGCTTTGGCGGGGAGCAGTACTTC. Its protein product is CASSFGGEQYF.

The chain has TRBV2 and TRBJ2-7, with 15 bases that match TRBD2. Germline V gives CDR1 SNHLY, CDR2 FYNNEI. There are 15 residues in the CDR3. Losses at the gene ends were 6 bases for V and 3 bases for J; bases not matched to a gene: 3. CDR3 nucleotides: TGTGCCAGCAGCGAGGGACTAGCGGGAGGCTACGAGCAGTACTTC. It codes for CASSEGLAGGYEQYF.

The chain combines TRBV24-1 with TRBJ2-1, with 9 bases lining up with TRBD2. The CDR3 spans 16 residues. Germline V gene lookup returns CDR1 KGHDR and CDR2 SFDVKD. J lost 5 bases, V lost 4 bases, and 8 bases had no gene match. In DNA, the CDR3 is TGTGCCACCAGTGACCCTTCAGCGGGAGGACACAATGAGCAGTTCTTC. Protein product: CATSDPSAGGHNEQFF.

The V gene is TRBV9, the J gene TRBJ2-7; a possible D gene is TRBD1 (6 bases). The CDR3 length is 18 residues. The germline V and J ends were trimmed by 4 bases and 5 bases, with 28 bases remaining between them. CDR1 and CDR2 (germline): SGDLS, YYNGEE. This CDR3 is CASSSMMTFGGPPDEQYF. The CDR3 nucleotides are TGTGCCAGCAGCTCTATGATGACCTTTGGGGGCCCGCCCGACGAGCAGTACTTC.

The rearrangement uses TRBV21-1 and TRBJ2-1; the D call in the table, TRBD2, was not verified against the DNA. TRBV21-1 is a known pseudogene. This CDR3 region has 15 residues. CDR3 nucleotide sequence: TGTGCCAGCAGGACCGGGAATTCTAGCGGGAATGAGCAGTTCTTC. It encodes CASRTGNSSGNEQFF.

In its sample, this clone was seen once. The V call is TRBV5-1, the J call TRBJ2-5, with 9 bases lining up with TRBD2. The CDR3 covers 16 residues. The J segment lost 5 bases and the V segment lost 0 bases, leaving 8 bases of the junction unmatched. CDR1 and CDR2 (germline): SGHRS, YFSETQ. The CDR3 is CASSLGLAGDWETQYF. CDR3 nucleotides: TGCGCCAGCAGCTTGGGTTTAGCGGGGGATTGGGAGACCCAGTACTTC.

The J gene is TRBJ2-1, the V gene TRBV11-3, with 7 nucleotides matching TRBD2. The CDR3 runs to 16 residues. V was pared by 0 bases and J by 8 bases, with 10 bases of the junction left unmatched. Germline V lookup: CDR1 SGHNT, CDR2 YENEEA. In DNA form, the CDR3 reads TGTGCCAGCAGCTTAGAAGGTGGCGGGAGAGGCGATGAGCAGTTCTTC. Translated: CASSLEGGGRGDEQFF.

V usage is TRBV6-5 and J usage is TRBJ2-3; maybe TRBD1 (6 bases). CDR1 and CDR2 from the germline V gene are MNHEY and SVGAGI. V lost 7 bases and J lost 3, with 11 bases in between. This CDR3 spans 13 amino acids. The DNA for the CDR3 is TGTGCCAGCATAGCCCAGGGGACAGATACGCAGTATTTT. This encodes CASIAQGTDTQYF.

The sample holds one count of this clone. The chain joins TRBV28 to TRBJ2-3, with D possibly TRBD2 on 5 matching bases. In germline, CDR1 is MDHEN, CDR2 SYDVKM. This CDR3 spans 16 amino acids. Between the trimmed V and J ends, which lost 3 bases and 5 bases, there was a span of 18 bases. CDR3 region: CASSFRAALAVDTQYF. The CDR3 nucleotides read TGTGCCAGCAGTTTTAGAGCGGCTCTAGCAGTAGATACGCAGTATTTT.

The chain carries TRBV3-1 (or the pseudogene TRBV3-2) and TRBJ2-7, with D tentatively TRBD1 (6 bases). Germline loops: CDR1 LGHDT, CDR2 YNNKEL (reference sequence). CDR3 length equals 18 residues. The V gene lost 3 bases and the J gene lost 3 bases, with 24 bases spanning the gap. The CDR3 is CASSHALLQGKRLYEQYF. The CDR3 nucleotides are TGTGCCAGCAGCCATGCACTTCTACAGGGTAAGCGGCTCTACGAGCAGTACTTC.

CDR3 DNA: TGTGCCAGCAGCTTAGCGAGTGCGGGAGGCATATATACGCAGTATTTT. Protein sequence: CASSLASAGGIYTQYF. The chain recombines TRBV11-3 with TRBJ2-3, with 8 bases fitting TRBD2. J lost 7 bases, V lost 1 base, and 10 bases had no gene match. Germline values: CDR1 SGHNT, CDR2 YENEEA. This CDR3 is built from 16 residues.

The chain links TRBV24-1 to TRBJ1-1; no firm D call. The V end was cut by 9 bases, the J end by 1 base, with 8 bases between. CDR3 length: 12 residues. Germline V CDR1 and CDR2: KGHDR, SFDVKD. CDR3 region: CATSGWNTEAFF. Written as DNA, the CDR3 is TGTGCCACCTCAGGATGGAACACTGAAGCTTTCTTT.

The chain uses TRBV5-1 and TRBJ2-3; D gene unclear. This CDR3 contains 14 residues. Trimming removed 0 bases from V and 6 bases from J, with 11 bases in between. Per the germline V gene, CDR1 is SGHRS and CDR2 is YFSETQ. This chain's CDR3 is CASSLAGWADTQYF. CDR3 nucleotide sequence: TGCGCCAGCAGCTTGGCTGGATGGGCCGATACGCAGTATTTT.

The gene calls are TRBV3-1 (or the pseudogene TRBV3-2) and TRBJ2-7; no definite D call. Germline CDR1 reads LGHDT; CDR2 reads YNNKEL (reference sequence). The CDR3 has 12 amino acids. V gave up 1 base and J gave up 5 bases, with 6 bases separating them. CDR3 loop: CASSQGAHEQYF. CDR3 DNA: TGTGCCAGCAGCCAAGGGGCCCACGAGCAGTACTTC.

The CDR3 loop reads CASRNRVYGYTF. The CDR3 coding sequence is TGTGCCAGCAGGAACAGGGTTTATGGCTACACCTTC. The chain employs TRBV9 and TRBJ1-2; a weak D match, TRBD1 (6 bases). Trimming removed 5 bases at V and 5 bases at J, with 10 bases between. This CDR3 contains 12 residues. Germline loops: CDR1 SGDLS, CDR2 YYNGEE.

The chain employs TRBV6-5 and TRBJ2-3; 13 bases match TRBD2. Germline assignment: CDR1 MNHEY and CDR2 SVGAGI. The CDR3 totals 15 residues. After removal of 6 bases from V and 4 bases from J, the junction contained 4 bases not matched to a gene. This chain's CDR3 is CASSYGLAGADTQYF. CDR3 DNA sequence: TGTGCCAGCAGCTACGGACTAGCGGGAGCAGATACGCAGTATTTT.

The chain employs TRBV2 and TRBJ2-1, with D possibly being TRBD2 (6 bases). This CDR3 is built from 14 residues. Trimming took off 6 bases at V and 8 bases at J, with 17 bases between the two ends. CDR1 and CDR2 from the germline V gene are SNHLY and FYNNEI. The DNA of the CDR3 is TGTGCCAGCAGGGAGGGGTCAGGCGGCGATGAGCAGTTCTTC. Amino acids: CASREGSGGDEQFF.

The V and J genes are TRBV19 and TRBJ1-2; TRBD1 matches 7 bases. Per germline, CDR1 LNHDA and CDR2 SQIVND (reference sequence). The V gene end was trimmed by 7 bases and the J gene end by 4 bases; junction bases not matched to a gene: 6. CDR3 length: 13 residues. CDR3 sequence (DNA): TGTGCCAGTAATAGGAGGGACAGCTATGGCTACACCTTC. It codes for CASNRRDSYGYTF.

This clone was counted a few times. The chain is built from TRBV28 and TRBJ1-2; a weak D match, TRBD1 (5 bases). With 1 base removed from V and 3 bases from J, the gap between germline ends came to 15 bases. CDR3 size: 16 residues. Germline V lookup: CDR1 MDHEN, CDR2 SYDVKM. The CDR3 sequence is CASSLFRRAGDYGYTF. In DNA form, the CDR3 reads TGTGCCAGCAGTTTATTTAGAAGGGCGGGGGACTATGGCTACACCTTC.

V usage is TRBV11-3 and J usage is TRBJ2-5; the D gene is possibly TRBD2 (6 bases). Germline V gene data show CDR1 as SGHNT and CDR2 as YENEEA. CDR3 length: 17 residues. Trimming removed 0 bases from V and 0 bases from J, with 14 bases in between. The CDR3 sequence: CASSLDRAGLYQETQYF. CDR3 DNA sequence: TGTGCCAGCAGCTTAGATCGGGCGGGACTGTACCAAGAGACCCAGTACTTC.